The 22 T cell receptor beta chains below all came from one sample that was sequenced in a study of blood T cell repertoires in COVID-19. Only in-frame clones appear in the TCRdb table, and some are missing; sequencing was by immunoSEQ multiplex PCR. Counted here are about 120,000 clones, 80% to 90% occurring once; the ten biggest clones make up under 4.5%. The sample consisted of peripheral blood. The receptors derive from a man in his fifties or sixties with COVID-19, enrolled during active disease.

The V gene is TRBV7-2, the J gene TRBJ2-3; TRBD2 matches at 7 bases. Per the germline V gene, CDR1 is SGHTA and CDR2 is FQGNSA. There are 15 residues in the CDR3. V lost 5 bases and J lost 1; bases outside the gene matches: 6. DNA of the CDR3: TGTGCCAGCAGCCCCTCGAGCGGGGGCACAGATACGCAGTATTTT. This codes for CASSPSSGGTDTQYF.

The genes are TRBV6-5 and TRBJ2-2, with D possibly being TRBD1 (5 bases). The CDR3 consists of 13 residues. CDR1 and CDR2 from the germline V gene are MNHEY and SVGAGI. Trimming removed 10 bases from V and 4 bases from J, with 13 bases in between. CDR3 coding DNA: TGTGCCACCGAGAGCAGGGTCACCGGGGAGCTGTTTTTT. Its protein product is CATESRVTGELFF.

V usage is TRBV5-1 and J usage is TRBJ1-6; no reliable D call. In germline, CDR1 is SGHRS, CDR2 YFSETQ. Trimming shortened V by 5 bases and J by 6 bases, and 9 bases separated the two germline ends. This CDR3 contains 13 residues. Here the CDR3 DNA reads TGCGCCAGCAGGAACCCGGGTAATTCACCCCTCCACTTT. Translating gives CASRNPGNSPLHF.

The rearrangement joins TRBV27 to TRBJ1-5, with TRBD1 matching over 7 bases. CDR1 is MNHEY and CDR2 is SMNVEV in the germline V gene (reference sequence). This CDR3 has 14 amino acids. The J segment lost 5 bases and the V segment lost 5 bases, leaving 6 bases of the junction unmatched. Here the CDR3 DNA reads TGTGCCAGCAGTCCCCGACAGGGCGATCAGCCCCAGCATTTT. Translated, it gives CASSPRQGDQPQHF.

With respect to this clone: A read error may account for a junction end that differs from germline. CDR3 DNA sequence: TGTGCCAGCAGCTTAGCGGTCAGGACAGGGGGAAATGGCAACACCTTC. Its translation: CASSLAVRTGGNGNTF. The chain has TRBV7-8 and TRBJ1-2, with 10 bases aligning to TRBD1. CDR3 length: 16 residues. Germline CDR1 reads SGHVS; CDR2 reads FQNEAQ.

CDR3 amino acids: CASSQDLGGEQYF. The CDR3 coding sequence is TGTGCCAGCAGCCAAGATTTAGGGGGCGAGCAGTACTTC. This rearrangement joins TRBV14 to TRBJ2-7; D might be TRBD1 (6 bases). V shed 0 bases and J shed 6 bases, with 9 bases lying between them. This CDR3 region has 13 residues. Germline V lookup: CDR1 SGHDN, CDR2 FVKESK.

The chain links TRBV4-2 to TRBJ2-3; 10 bases align to TRBD2. The CDR3 is 17 residues long. The germline gives CDR1 LGHNA, CDR2 YNFKEQ. Losses at the gene ends were 0 bases for V and 2 bases for J; bases not matched to a gene: 5. The CDR3 here is CASSQEMGLALTDTQYF. The CDR3 bases are TGTGCCAGCAGCCAAGAAATGGGACTAGCGCTCACAGATACGCAGTATTTT.

J is TRBJ1-5 and V is TRBV30; tentatively, D is TRBD1 (5 bases). The CDR3 loop spans 15 amino acids. Trimming removed 0 bases at V and 1 base at J, with 10 bases between. CDR1 and CDR2 from the germline V gene are GTSNPN and SVGIG (reference sequence). This CDR3 reads CAWSVSGPSNQPQHF. Here the CDR3 DNA reads TGTGCCTGGAGTGTATCAGGGCCGAGCAATCAGCCCCAGCATTTT.

The chain recombines TRBV19 with TRBJ2-7; 8 bases are shared with TRBD1. J gave up 2 bases and V 1 base, and 7 bases lay outside the gene matches. CDR1 and CDR2 (germline): LNHDA, SQIVND (reference sequence). The CDR3 runs 16 residues. DNA for the CDR3: TGTGCCAGTAGTATAGGGCAGGGGGCCCAAACCTACGAGCAGTACTTC. Translated: CASSIGQGAQTYEQYF.

The count of this clone is one. The CDR3 bases are TGCGCCAGCAGCTCGTCCACAGGGATGAACACTGAAGCTTTCTTT. Protein: CASSSSTGMNTEAFF. The rearrangement links TRBV5-1 to TRBJ1-1; possible D gene TRBD1, 6 bases. The CDR3 extends over 15 amino acids. Trimming stripped 3 bases from V and 0 bases from J, with 12 bases between. Germline V gives CDR1 SGHRS, CDR2 YFSETQ.

The chain employs TRBV9 and TRBJ1-1; D is possibly TRBD1 (5 bases). V lost 0 bases, J lost 5 bases, and 11 bases lay in between. Germline V lookup: CDR1 SGDLS, CDR2 YYNGEE. CDR3 size: 14 residues. DNA for the CDR3: TGTGCCAGCAGCGTAGGCAGGGAAGGGACTGAAGCTTTCTTT. This gives the protein CASSVGREGTEAFF.

The gene calls are TRBV9 and TRBJ1-1; no clear D. This CDR3 is 13 amino acids long. The V end was cut by 4 bases, the J end by 7 bases, with 14 bases between. CDR1 is SGDLS and CDR2 is YYNGEE in the germline V gene. CDR3 protein: CASSTGITDEAFF. The CDR3 DNA sequence: TGTGCCAGCAGCACCGGGATAACGGATGAAGCTTTCTTT.

The DNA of the CDR3 is TGTGCCAGCCGCAGGAAAGGGACAGGGGTCATGAACACTGAAGCTTTCTTT. Translation: CASRRKGTGVMNTEAFF. This rearrangement joins TRBV19 to TRBJ1-1; 10 bases are shared with TRBD1. The V and J ends lost 9 bases and 0 bases, in that order; junction bases with no gene match: 13. Germline V gene sequence: CDR1 LNHDA, CDR2 SQIVND (reference sequence). The CDR3 is 17 amino acids. Full variable domain (remainder filled in from reference TRBV19 and TRBJ1-1): DGGITQSPKYLFRKEGQNVTLSCEQNLNHDAMYWYRQDPGQGLRLIYYSQIVNDFQKGDIAEGYSVSREKKESFPLTVTSAQKNPTAFYLCASRRKGTGVMNTEAFFGQGTRLTVV.

The V call is TRBV30, the J call TRBJ2-7; 12 bases match TRBD1. This CDR3 is built from 14 residues. Germline values: CDR1 GTSNPN, CDR2 SVGIG (reference sequence). Germline trimming cut 2 bases from V and 5 bases from J; bases unmatched to any gene: 4. CDR3 in amino acids: CAWSPGQGAHEQYF. CDR3 nucleotide sequence: TGTGCCTGGAGTCCGGGACAGGGGGCTCACGAGCAGTACTTC.

The gene calls are TRBV12-3 or TRBV12-4 and TRBJ1-6, with TRBD1 matching over 9 bases. This CDR3 comprises 12 residues. The trim removed 10 bases at V and 10 bases at J, leaving 5 bases unmatched. CDR3 sequence reads: CATRTGVSPLHF. Written as DNA, the CDR3 is TGTGCCACTAGGACAGGGGTGTCACCCCTCCACTTT.

The chain employs TRBV5-1 and TRBJ1-4, with D tentatively TRBD1 (6 bases). The CDR3 is 14 amino acids. The V end lost 1 base, the J end lost 8 bases, and 12 bases lay between the germline ends. Germline CDR1 SGHRS, CDR2 YFSETQ. The CDR3 loop is CASSLSRGDEKLFF. Written as DNA, the CDR3 is TGCGCCAGCAGCTTGAGCAGGGGCGACGAAAAACTGTTTTTT.

The rearrangement joins TRBV29-1 to TRBJ1-1; D unclear. CDR1 SQVTM and CDR2 ANQGSEA come from the germline V gene. The CDR3 spans 11 residues. V lost 5 bases and J 0 bases, leaving 4 bases between the germline ends. In DNA form, the CDR3 reads TGCAGCGTTTATATGAACACTGAAGCTTTCTTT. Amino acid sequence: CSVYMNTEAFF. The full variable domain, rest sourced from reference TRBV29-1 and TRBJ1-1, is SAVISQKPSRDICQRGTSLTIQCQVDSQVTMMFWYRQQPGQSLTLIATANQGSEATYESGFVIDKFPISRPNLTFSTLTVSNMSPEDSSIYLCSVYMNTEAFFGQGTRLTVV.

The CDR3 spells CASSLGAGKNTGELFF. The CDR3 nucleotides are TGTGCCAGCAGCTTGGGAGCGGGGAAGAACACCGGGGAGCTGTTTTTT. The V and J genes are TRBV5-4 and TRBJ2-2; 7 bases map to TRBD2. The CDR3 has 16 amino acids. CDR1 is SGHNT, CDR2 YYREEE, per germline (reference sequence). After removal of 0 bases from V and 1 base from J, the junction contained 3 bases not matched to a gene. The full variable domain, completed using reference TRBV5-4 and TRBJ2-2, is ETGVTQSPTHLIKTRGQQVTLRCSSQSGHNTVSWYQQALGQGPQFIFQYYREEENGRGNFPPRFSGLQFPNYSSELNVNALELDDSALYLCASSLGAGKNTGELFFGEGSRLTVL.

This clone was detected once. V usage is TRBV12-3 or TRBV12-4 and J usage is TRBJ1-6; D gene unclear. The V end lost 6 bases, the J end lost 4 bases, and 7 bases lay between the germline ends. The CDR3 sequence is 13 residues long. CDR3 sequence: CASREGYNSPLHF. The CDR3 DNA follows: TGTGCCAGCAGGGAGGGTTATAATTCACCCCTCCACTTT.

J is TRBJ1-1 and V is TRBV11-2; D call uncertain. This CDR3 has 15 amino acids. The V end lost 2 bases, the J end lost 2 bases, and 12 bases lay between the germline ends. The germline V gene encodes CDR1 SGHAT and CDR2 FQNNGV. This CDR3 reads CASSLMLGLNTEAFF. The CDR3 DNA sequence: TGTGCCAGCAGCTTAATGTTGGGCTTAAACACTGAAGCTTTCTTT.

The rearrangement links TRBV5-1 to TRBJ1-1; no reliable D call. This CDR3 contains 14 residues. The V end lost 4 bases, the J end lost 0 bases, and 10 bases lay between the germline ends. Germline V lookup: CDR1 SGHRS, CDR2 YFSETQ. In DNA, the CDR3 is TGCGCCAGCAGCCCCCGACTGATGAACACTGAAGCTTTCTTT. This codes for CASSPRLMNTEAFF.

The V and J genes are TRBV9 and TRBJ2-4; D might be TRBD2 (7 bases). Trimming cost V 3 bases and J 9 bases, with 22 bases left between them. There are 16 residues in the CDR3. The germline V gene has CDR1 SGDLS and CDR2 YYNGEE. The CDR3 DNA is TGTGCCAGCAGCGCGGAGGGAGGGGGGGCTCGCGCCATTCAGTACTTC. Translating gives CASSAEGGGARAIQYF. The whole variable domain, filled in from reference TRBV9 and TRBJ2-4, reads DSGVTQTPKHLITATGQRVTLRCSPRSGDLSVYWYQQSLDQGLQFLIQYYNGEERAKGNILERFSAQQFPDLHSELNLSSLELGDSALYFCASSAEGGGARAIQYFGAGTRLSVL.